These 14 T cell receptor beta chains were sequenced from one sample in a study of identical twins. Via MiXCR, TCRdb re-called the 5' RACE reads, giving one row per CDR3 protein. The sample lists fewer than 900,000 distinct CDR3 sequences, approximately 22% seen once, with approximately 4.5% in the top ten. The same data also contributed to another study, on T cells expressing NK-cell markers.

Sequenced sample: PBMCs. The receptors were sampled from a young woman in good health.

There are a few counts of this clonotype. CDR3 amino acids: CASSSRRGEQFF. CDR3 coding DNA: TGTGCCAGCAGTTCCCGACGGGGTGAGCAGTTCTTC. The chain is built from TRBV7-9 and TRBJ2-1; D may be TRBD2 (5 bases). CDR1 is SEHNR and CDR2 is FQNEAQ in the germline V gene (reference sequence). The CDR3 runs 12 residues. V was shortened by 6 bases and J by 9 bases, with 12 bases between the two germline ends.

The V and J genes are TRBV5-6 and TRBJ2-7; a possible D gene is TRBD1 (6 bases). The CDR3 runs 14 residues. V was trimmed by 0 bases and J by 5 bases, leaving 12 bases between them. In germline, CDR1 is SGHDT, CDR2 YYEEEE. The CDR3 DNA is TGTGCCAGCAGCTTGGGGGGGCCGAGGGACGAGCAGTACTTC. Protein product: CASSLGGPRDEQYF. The variable domain in full, completed from reference TRBV5-6 and TRBJ2-7, reads DAGVTQSPTHLIKTRGQQVTLRCSPKSGHDTVSWYQQALGQGPQFIFQYYEEEERQRGNFPDRFSGHQFPNYSSELNVNALLLGDSALYLCASSLGGPRDEQYFGPGTRLTVT.

The chain joins TRBV6-5 to TRBJ2-7, with 7 bases matching TRBD2. Germline trimming cut 0 bases from V and 3 bases from J; bases unmatched to any gene: 5. Per the germline V gene, CDR1 is MNHEY and CDR2 is SVGAGI. This CDR3 is 15 amino acids long. CDR3 in DNA: TGTGCCAGCAGTTACTCAGGGACTACCAACTACGAGCAGTACTTC. Translation: CASSYSGTTNYEQYF.

The genes are TRBV4-3 and TRBJ2-5; D uncertain. The CDR3 runs 14 residues. Between the trimmed V and J ends, which lost 0 bases and 5 bases, there was a span of 10 bases. Germline V gene sequence: CDR1 LGHNA, CDR2 YSLEER. CDR3 protein: CASSQDVRLETQYF. In nucleotides, the CDR3 is TGCGCCAGCAGCCAAGATGTTAGGCTGGAGACCCAGTACTTC.

The chain links TRBV15 to TRBJ2-3; 7 bases map to TRBD2. Trimming took 3 bases from V and 2 from J; bases not matched to a gene: 14. Germline loops: CDR1 LNHNV, CDR2 YYDKDF (reference sequence). The CDR3 is 18 residues long. CDR3 nucleotide sequence: TGTGCCACCAGCAGTGCGTTGGGCGGGAGCCTGATCACAGATACGCAGTATTTT. As protein: CATSSALGGSLITDTQYF.

The CDR3 here is CASSLAKDVFF. The CDR3 DNA is TGTGCCAGCAGCTTAGCAAAGGATGTGTTTTTT. The V gene is TRBV11-2, the J gene TRBJ2-2, with D unclear. The length of the CDR3 is 11 residues. From germline, CDR1 is SGHAT and CDR2 FQNNGV. V lost 1 base and J lost 15, with 9 bases in between.

The chain is built from TRBV7-2 and TRBJ1-2; 10 bases line up with TRBD1. V was clipped by 8 bases and J by 6 bases; unmatched bases: 6. The CDR3 loop spans 13 amino acids. Germline V gene sequence: CDR1 SGHTA, CDR2 FQGNSA. CDR3 in amino acids: CASGRDRGNGYTF. The CDR3, as DNA: TGTGCCAGCGGCCGGGACAGGGGTAATGGCTACACCTTC.

The chain has TRBV7-3 and TRBJ2-7, with D possibly being TRBD1 (6 bases). This CDR3 is 13 amino acids long. Trimming left V 5 bases short and J 2 bases short, with 10 bases between. Per the germline V gene, CDR1 is SGHTA and CDR2 is FQGTGA. The CDR3 coding sequence is TGTGCCAGCAGCAACGGACAGACCTACGAGCAGTACTTC. It yields the protein CASSNGQTYEQYF.

This clonotype has at least ten counts. The chain recombines TRBV7-9 with TRBJ2-1, with 8 positions matching TRBD2. V was clipped by 4 bases and J by 6 bases; unmatched bases: 8. Looked up from germline, CDR1 is SEHNR and CDR2 is FQNEAQ (reference sequence). The CDR3 is 15 amino acids. The CDR3 here is CASSSIGTRSNEQFF. In DNA form, the CDR3 reads TGTGCCAGCAGCTCCATCGGGACTAGGAGCAATGAGCAGTTCTTC.

The V and J genes are TRBV5-1 and TRBJ2-7; 7 bases line up with TRBD2. The V gene's germline CDR1 is SGHRS and CDR2 YFSETQ. With 0 bases clipped from V and 2 bases from J, the junction kept 5 bases outside the gene matches. The CDR3 sequence is 15 residues long. The CDR3 sequence is CASSLAPGGTYEQYF. The CDR3 DNA follows: TGCGCCAGCAGCTTGGCCCCGGGAGGTACCTACGAGCAGTACTTC. The whole variable domain, filled in from reference TRBV5-1 and TRBJ2-7, reads KAGVTQTPRYLIKTRGQQVTLSCSPISGHRSVSWYQQTPGQGLQFLFEYFSETQRNKGNFPGRFSGRQFSNSRSEMNVSTLELGDSALYLCASSLAPGGTYEQYFGPGTRLTVT.

The V gene is TRBV6-5, the J gene TRBJ1-2; D is uncertain. V was cut by 2 bases and J by 4 bases, with 8 bases left in between. CDR1 and CDR2 (germline): MNHEY, SVGAGI. CDR3 length equals 13 residues. CDR3 sequence reads: CASSYVPFYGYTF. The DNA of the CDR3 is TGTGCCAGCAGTTACGTGCCCTTCTATGGCTACACCTTC.

The CDR3 coding sequence is TGTGCCAGCAGTGGGAGGAGACAGCAAGAGACCCAGTACTTC. Its translation: CASSGRRQQETQYF. V usage is TRBV6-2 or TRBV6-3 and J usage is TRBJ2-5, with D tentatively TRBD2 (6 bases). The V gene lost 5 bases and the J gene lost 2 bases, with 12 bases spanning the gap. This CDR3 is 14 amino acids long. From germline, CDR1 is MNHEY and CDR2 SVGEGT.

This clonotype has a handful of counts. The gene calls are TRBV7-2 and TRBJ1-3; 11 nucleotides agree with TRBD1. CDR1 and CDR2 from the germline V gene are SGHTA and FQGNSA. CDR3 length: 14 residues. With 5 bases clipped from V and 8 bases from J, the junction kept 5 bases outside the gene matches. The CDR3, as DNA: TGTGCCAGCAGCCCGGGGACAGGGGGATACACCATATATTTT. It specifies CASSPGTGGYTIYF.

The chain joins TRBV7-2 to TRBJ2-1, with 7 bases aligning to TRBD2. The V segment lost 5 bases and the J segment 10 bases; nucleotides outside the gene matches: 11. The CDR3 contains 14 residues. Per the germline V gene, CDR1 is SGHTA and CDR2 is FQGNSA. In DNA, the CDR3 is TGTGCCAGCAGCCCCGACTGGGGGAGGGAGGAGCAGTTCTTC. Translation: CASSPDWGREEQFF. The full variable domain, its missing parts supplied by reference TRBV7-2 and TRBJ2-1, is GAGVSQSPSNKVTEKGKDVELRCDPISGHTALYWYRQSLGQGLEFLIYFQGNSAPDKSGLPSDRFSAERTGGSVSTLTIQRTQQEDSAVYLCASSPDWGREEQFFGPGTRLTVL.